This entry describes one T cell receptor beta chain. This entry is derived from a study of blood T cell repertoires in COVID-19. On the study more broadly: COVID-19 samples, acute and convalescent, were from the United States, Italy and Spain. Nucleic acid was either cDNA or gDNA, and it came from T cells, B-cell-depleted T cells, or PBMCs.

The germline V gene encodes CDR1 SGHTA and CDR2 FQGTGA. The CDR3 is 12 residues long. Trimming shortened V by 5 bases and J by 2 bases, and 3 bases separated the two germline ends. Original analysis: Reference gene primer amplification gave nucleated cell count estimates. TCRdb keeps only in-frame clones here, not all; method: immunoSEQ multiplex PCR. The V and J calls and the clone size are those of that table, but D and trimming were determined from the DNA. The sample shows 150,000 to 200,000 clones, 89% of them seen only once. Sequenced: peripheral blood. This TCR was sampled from a man aged 18 to 29 who had recovered from COVID-19. The chain recombines TRBV7-3 with TRBJ2-2; no clear D gene. CDR3: CASSPNTGELFF. The CDR3 DNA reads TGTGCCAGCAGCCCAAACACCGGGGAGCTGTTTTTT.